This T cell receptor beta chain was recorded in a study of OX40 agonist ivuxolimab in advanced cancers. This clone came up a few times. Germline V gene sequence: CDR1 SGHRS, CDR2 YFSETQ. Trimming stripped 6 bases from V and 2 bases from J, with 9 bases between. CDR3 length: 13 amino acids. Blood was sampled at baseline, cycle 4 day 1, and cycle 7 day 1. Method: immunoSEQ multiplex PCR; TCRdb's copy keeps in-frame clones and lacks some. The sample has 20,000 to 30,000 clones; roughly 89% are singletons. Sample: CD4+ or CD8+ T cells sorted from blood, taken in a trial of the OX40 agonist ivuxolimab. The chain recombines TRBV5-1 with TRBJ2-1; unclear D gene. This clonotype was obtained from an adult with an advanced solid tumor such as melanoma, head and neck, liver or kidney cancer. As DNA, the CDR3 is TGCGCCAGCAATTCCCTCACCTACAATGAGCAGTTCTTC. Amino acid sequence: CASNSLTYNEQFF.